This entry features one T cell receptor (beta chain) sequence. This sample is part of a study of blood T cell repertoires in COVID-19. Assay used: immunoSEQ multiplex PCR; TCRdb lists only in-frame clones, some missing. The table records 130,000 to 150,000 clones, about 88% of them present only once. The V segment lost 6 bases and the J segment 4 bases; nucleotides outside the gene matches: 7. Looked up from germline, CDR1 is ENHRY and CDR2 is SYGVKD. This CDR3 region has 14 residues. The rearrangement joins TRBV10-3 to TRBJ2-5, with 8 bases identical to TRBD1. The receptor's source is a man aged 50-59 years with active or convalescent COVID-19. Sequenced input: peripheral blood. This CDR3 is CAIRSDREVETQYF. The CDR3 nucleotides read TGTGCCATCAGATCGGACAGGGAGGTAGAGACCCAGTACTTC.